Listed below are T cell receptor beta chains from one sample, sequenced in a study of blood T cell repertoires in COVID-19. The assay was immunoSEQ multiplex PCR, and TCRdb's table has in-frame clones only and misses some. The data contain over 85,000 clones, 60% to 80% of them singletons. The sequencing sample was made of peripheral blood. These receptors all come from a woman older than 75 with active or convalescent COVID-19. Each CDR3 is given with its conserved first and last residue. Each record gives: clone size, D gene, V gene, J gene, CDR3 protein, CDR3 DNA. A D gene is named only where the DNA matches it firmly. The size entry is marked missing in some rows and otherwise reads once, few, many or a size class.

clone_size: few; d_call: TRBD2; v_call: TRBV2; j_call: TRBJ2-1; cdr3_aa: CASSEVHGTSGRGGSYNEQFF; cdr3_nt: TGTGCCAGCAGTGAGGTTCACGGGACTAGCGGGAGAGGGGGTTCCTACAATGAGCAGTTCTTC
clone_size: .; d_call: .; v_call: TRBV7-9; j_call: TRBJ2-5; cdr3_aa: CASSSRAVQETQYF; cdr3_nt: TGTGCCAGCAGCTCGAGGGCAGTACAAGAGACCCAGTACTTC
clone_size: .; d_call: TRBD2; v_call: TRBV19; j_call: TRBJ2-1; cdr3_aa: CASSSIGGSSYNEQFF; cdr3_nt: TGTGCCAGTAGTTCCATTGGCGGGAGCTCCTACAATGAGCAGTTCTTC
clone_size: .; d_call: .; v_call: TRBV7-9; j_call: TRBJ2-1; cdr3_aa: CASMVAFIQYNEQFF; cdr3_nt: TGTGCCAGCATGGTGGCCTTTATACAGTACAATGAGCAGTTCTTC
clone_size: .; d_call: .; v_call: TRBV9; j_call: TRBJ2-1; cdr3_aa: CASSVGTTYNEQFF; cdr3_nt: TGTGCCAGCAGCGTGGGGACAACCTACAATGAGCAGTTCTTC
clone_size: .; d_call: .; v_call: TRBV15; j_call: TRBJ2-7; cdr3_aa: CATSAQLGAGGYEQYF; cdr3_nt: TGTGCCACCAGCGCCCAGTTGGGAGCCGGGGGCTACGAGCAGTACTTC
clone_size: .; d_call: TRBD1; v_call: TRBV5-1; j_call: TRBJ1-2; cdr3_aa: CASSLRDSEDGYTF; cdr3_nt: TGCGCCAGCAGCTTGCGGGACAGCGAGGATGGCTACACCTTC
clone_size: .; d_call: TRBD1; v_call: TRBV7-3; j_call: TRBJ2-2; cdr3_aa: CASSRQGGNTGELFF; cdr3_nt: TGTGCCAGCAGCAGACAGGGCGGGAACACCGGGGAGCTGTTTTTT
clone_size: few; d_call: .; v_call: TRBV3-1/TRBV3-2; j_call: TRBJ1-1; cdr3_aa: CASSLGQPPNTEAFF; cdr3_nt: TGTGCCAGCAGCCTCGGACAGCCCCCGAACACTGAAGCTTTCTTT
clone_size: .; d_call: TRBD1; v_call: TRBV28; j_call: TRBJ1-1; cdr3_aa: CASKRTWGQINTEAFF; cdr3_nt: TGTGCCAGCAAACGAACATGGGGACAGATTAACACTGAAGCTTTCTTT
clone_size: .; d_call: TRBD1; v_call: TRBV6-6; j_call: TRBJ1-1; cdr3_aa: CASSFLDRVQAFF; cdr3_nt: TGTGCCAGCAGTTTTCTGGACAGGGTCCAAGCTTTCTTT
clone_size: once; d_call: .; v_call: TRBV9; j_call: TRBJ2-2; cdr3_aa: CASSVDPNTGELFF; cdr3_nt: TGTGCCAGCAGCGTAGATCCTAACACCGGGGAGCTGTTTTTT
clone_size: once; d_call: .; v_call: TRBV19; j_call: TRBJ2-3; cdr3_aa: CASSGRGWTDTQYF; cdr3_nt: TGTGCCAGTAGTGGAAGGGGTTGGACAGATACGCAGTATTTT
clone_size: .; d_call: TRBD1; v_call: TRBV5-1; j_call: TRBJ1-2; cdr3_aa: CASSSPDREAGGYTF; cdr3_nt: TGCGCCAGCAGCTCCCCCGACAGGGAGGCTGGGGGCTACACCTTC
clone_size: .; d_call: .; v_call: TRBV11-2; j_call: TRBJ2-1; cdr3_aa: CASPDRGLLYNEQFF; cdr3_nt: TGTGCCAGCCCTGACCGGGGATTACTCTACAATGAGCAGTTCTTC
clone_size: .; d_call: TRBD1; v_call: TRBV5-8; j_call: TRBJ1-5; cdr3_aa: CASSFTGVDQPQHF; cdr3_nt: TGTGCCAGCAGCTTTACAGGGGTGGATCAGCCCCAGCATTTT
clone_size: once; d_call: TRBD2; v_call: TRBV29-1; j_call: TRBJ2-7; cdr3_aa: CSVGPAGDSYEQYF; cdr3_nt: TGCAGCGTTGGCCCAGCGGGAGATTCCTACGAGCAGTACTTC
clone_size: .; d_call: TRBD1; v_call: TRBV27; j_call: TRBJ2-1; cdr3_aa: CASRGQGYGEQFF; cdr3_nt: TGTGCCAGCAGGGGACAGGGGTATGGTGAGCAGTTCTTC
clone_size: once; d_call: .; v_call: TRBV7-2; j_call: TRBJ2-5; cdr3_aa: CASSIGGGGETQYF; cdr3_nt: TGTGCCAGCAGCATAGGGGGCGGGGGAGAGACCCAGTACTTC
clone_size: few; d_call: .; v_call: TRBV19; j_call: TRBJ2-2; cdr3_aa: CASSIQGSDTGELFF; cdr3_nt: TGTGCCAGTAGTATTCAGGGATCTGACACCGGGGAGCTGTTTTTT
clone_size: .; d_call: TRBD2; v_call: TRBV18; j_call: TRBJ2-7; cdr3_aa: CASSPPSSGNEQYF; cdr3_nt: TGTGCCAGCTCACCACCATCTAGCGGGAACGAGCAGTACTTC
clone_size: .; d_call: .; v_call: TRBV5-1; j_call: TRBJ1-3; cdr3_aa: CASSLGQLGNTIYF; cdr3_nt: TGCGCCAGCAGCTTGGGACAGTTAGGAAACACCATATATTTT
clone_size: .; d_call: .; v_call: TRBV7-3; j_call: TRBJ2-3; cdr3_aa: CASSNSGQASGDTDTQYF; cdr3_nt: TGTGCCAGCAGTAACTCGGGACAGGCTAGCGGGGACACAGATACGCAGTATTTT
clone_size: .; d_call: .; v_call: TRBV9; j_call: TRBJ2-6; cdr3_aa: CASSVGGPSSGANVLTF; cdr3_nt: TGTGCCAGCAGCGTAGGGGGCCCGAGCTCTGGGGCCAACGTCCTGACTTTC
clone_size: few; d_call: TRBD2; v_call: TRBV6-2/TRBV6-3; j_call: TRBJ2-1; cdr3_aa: CASSSLAGDPYNEQFF; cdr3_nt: TGTGCCAGCAGTTCACTAGCGGGAGACCCCTACAATGAGCAGTTCTTC
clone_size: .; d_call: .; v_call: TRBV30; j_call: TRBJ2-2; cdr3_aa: CAWSMGGVDTGELFF; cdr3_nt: TGTGCCTGGAGTATGGGCGGGGTCGACACCGGGGAGCTGTTTTTT
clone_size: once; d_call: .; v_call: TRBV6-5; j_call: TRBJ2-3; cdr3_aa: CASRKGGRDTQYF; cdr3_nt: TGTGCCAGCAGGAAGGGAGGCCGGGATACGCAGTATTTT
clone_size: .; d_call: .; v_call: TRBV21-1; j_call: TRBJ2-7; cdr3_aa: CASSKPGLVRSSREQYF; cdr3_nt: TGTGCCAGCAGCAAACCAGGACTAGTGCGGTCCTCTAGGGAGCAGTACTTC
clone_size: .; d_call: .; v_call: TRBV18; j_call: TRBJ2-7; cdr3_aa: CASSRGTGEGSYEQYF; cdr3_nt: TGTGCCAGCTCGCGAGGTACGGGAGAGGGATCCTACGAGCAGTACTTC
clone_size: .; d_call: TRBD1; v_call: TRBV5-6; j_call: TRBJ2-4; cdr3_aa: CASSPYIGGENIQYF; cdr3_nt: TGTGCCAGCAGCCCCTACATAGGGGGCGAAAACATTCAGTACTTC
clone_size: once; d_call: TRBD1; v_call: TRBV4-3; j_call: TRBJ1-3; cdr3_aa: CASSQGPTGVGNTIYF; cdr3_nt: TGCGCCAGCAGCCAAGGCCCCACAGGGGTCGGAAACACCATATATTTT
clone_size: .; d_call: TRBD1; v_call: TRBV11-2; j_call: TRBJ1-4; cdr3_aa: CASRPLRGKSTNEKLFF; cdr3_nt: TGTGCCAGCAGACCACTCAGGGGGAAGTCAACTAATGAAAAACTGTTTTTT
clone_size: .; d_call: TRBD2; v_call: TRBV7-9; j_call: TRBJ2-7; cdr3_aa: CASSPNRELAGIISEQYF; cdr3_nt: TGTGCCAGCAGCCCCAACCGCGAACTAGCGGGAATTATCTCCGAGCAGTACTTC
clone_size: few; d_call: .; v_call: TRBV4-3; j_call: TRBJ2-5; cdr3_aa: CASSQVAGGGETQYF; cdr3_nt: TGCGCCAGCAGCCAAGTTGCAGGTGGTGGAGAGACCCAGTACTTC
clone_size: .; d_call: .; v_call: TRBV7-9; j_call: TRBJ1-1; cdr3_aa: CASSPPKEAFF; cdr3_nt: TGTGCCAGCAGCCCTCCTAAAGAGGCTTTCTTT
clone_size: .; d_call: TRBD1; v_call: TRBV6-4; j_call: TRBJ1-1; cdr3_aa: CASNKQGADTEAFF; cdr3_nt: TGTGCCAGCAATAAACAGGGGGCGGACACTGAAGCTTTCTTT
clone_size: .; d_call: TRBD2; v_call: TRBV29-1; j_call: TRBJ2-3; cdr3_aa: CSVGRLAGSPGGTDTQYF; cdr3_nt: TGCAGCGTTGGTAGGTTAGCGGGATCACCCGGCGGCACAGATACGCAGTATTTT
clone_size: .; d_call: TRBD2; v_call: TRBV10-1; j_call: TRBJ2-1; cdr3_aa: CASSERGLAGHYNEQFF; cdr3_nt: TGCGCCAGCAGTGAGCGGGGACTAGCGGGACATTACAATGAGCAGTTCTTC
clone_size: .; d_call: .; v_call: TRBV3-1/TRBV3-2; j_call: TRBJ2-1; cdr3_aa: CASSHSLTVNNEQFF; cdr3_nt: TGTGCCAGCAGCCATAGTCTAACGGTGAACAATGAGCAGTTCTTC
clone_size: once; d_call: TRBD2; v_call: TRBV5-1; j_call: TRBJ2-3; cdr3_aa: CASSLGLAGPTDTQYF; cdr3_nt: TGCGCCAGCAGCTTAGGTCTAGCGGGGCCCACAGATACGCAGTATTTT
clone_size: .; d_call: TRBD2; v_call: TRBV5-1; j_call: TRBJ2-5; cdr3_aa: CASSQKAGAGETQYF; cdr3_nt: TGCGCCAGCAGCCAAAAAGCGGGAGCAGGGGAGACCCAGTACTTC
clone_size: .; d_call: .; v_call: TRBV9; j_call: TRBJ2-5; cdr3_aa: CASSALAGLQETQYF; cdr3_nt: TGTGCCAGCAGCGCCCTCGCGGGCCTCCAAGAGACCCAGTACTTC
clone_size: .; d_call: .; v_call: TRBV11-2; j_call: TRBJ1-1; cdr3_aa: CASPPPGAVEAFF; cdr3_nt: TGTGCCAGCCCGCCCCCCGGAGCGGTTGAAGCTTTCTTT
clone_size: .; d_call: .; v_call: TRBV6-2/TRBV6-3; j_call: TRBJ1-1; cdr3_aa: CASSYSPSEMNTEAFF; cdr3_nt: TGTGCCAGCAGTTACTCCCCAAGTGAGATGAACACTGAAGCTTTCTTT
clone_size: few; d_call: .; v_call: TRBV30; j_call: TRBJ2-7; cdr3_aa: CAWTRTVKPYEQYF; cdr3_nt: TGTGCCTGGACTAGGACAGTGAAACCCTACGAGCAGTACTTC
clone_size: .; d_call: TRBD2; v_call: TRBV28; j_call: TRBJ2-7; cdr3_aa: CASSNNAGLAAYEQYF; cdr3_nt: TGTGCCAGCAGTAATAACGCGGGACTAGCGGCCTACGAGCAGTACTTC
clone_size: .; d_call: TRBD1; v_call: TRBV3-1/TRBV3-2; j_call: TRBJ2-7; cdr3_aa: CASSKTGALYEQYF; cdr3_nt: TGTGCCAGCAGCAAGACAGGGGCTTTGTACGAGCAGTACTTC
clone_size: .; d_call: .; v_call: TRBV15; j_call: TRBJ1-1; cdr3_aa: CATSSGRAGVNTEAFF; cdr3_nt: TGTGCCACCAGCAGCGGCCGTGCTGGAGTGAACACTGAAGCTTTCTTT
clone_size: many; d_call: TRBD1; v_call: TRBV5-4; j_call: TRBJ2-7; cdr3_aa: CASSPPGVGQGHEQYF; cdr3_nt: TGTGCCAGCAGCCCTCCGGGAGTCGGACAGGGCCACGAGCAGTACTTC
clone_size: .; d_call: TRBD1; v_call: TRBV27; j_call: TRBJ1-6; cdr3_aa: CASSMTGAYSPLHF; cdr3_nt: TGTGCCAGCAGTATGACAGGGGCTTATTCACCCCTCCACTTT
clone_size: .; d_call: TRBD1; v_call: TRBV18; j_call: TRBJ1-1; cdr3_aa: CASSPQQGANTEAFF; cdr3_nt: TGTGCCAGCTCACCGCAACAGGGGGCCAACACTGAAGCTTTCTTT
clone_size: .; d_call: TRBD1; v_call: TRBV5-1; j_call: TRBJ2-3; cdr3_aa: CASSSIGTGVDSTDTQYF; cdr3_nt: TGCGCCAGCAGCTCGATAGGGACAGGGGTTGATAGTACAGATACGCAGTATTTT
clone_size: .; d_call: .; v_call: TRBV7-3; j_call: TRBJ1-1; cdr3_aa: CASSPNRDKRSEAFF; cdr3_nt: TGTGCCAGCAGCCCAAACAGGGATAAACGGTCTGAAGCTTTCTTT
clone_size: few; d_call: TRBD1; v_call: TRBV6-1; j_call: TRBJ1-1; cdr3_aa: CASSDLRTGLAGAFF; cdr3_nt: TGTGCCAGCAGTGATTTAAGGACAGGGTTAGCTGGTGCTTTCTTT
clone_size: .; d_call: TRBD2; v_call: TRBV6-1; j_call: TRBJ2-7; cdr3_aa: CASSEALAGTYEQYF; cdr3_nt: TGTGCCAGCAGTGAAGCCCTAGCGGGAACGTACGAGCAGTACTTC
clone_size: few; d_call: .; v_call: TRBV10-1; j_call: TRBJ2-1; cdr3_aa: CASSESGAPVQFF; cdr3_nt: TGCGCCAGCAGTGAGTCGGGAGCTCCAGTGCAGTTCTTC
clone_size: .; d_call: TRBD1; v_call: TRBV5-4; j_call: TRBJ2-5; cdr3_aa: CASSLPNRGGETQYF; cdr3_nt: TGTGCCAGCAGCTTGCCAAACAGGGGCGGTGAGACCCAGTACTTC
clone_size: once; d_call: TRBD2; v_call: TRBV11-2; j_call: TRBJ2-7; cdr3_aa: CASSPAGGPYEQYF; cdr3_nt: TGTGCCAGCAGCCCCGCGGGAGGTCCCTACGAGCAGTACTTC
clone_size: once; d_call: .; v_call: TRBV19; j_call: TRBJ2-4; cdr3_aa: CASTGTSLAKNIQYF; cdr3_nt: TGTGCCAGTACCGGGACTTCTCTAGCCAAAAACATTCAGTACTTC
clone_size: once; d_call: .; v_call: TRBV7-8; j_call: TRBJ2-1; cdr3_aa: CASSLDIGGGFNEQFF; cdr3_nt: TGTGCCAGCAGCTTAGATATCGGTGGAGGGTTCAATGAGCAGTTCTTC